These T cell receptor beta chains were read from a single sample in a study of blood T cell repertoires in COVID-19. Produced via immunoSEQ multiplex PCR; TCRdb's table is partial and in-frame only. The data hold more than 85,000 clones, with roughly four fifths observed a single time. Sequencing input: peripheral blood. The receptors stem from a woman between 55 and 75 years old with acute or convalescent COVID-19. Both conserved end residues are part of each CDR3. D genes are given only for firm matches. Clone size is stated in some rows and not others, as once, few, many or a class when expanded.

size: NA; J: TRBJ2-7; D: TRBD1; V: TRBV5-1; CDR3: CASSRTGGPYEQYF; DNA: TGCGCCAGCAGCCGGACAGGCGGCCCCTACGAGCAGTACTTC
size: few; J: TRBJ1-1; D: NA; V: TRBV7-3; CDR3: CASSAEVGQGTEAFF; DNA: TGTGCCAGCAGCGCCGAGGTAGGGCAGGGCACTGAAGCTTTCTTT
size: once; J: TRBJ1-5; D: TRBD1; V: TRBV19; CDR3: CASRKTQGSNQPQHF; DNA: TGTGCCAGTAGAAAAACACAGGGGAGCAATCAGCCCCAGCATTTT
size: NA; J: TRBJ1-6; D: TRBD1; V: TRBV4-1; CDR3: CASSQAWTGNSPLHF; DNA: TGCGCCAGCAGCCAAGCGTGGACAGGAAATTCACCCCTCCACTTT
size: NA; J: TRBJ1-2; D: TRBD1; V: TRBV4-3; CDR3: CASSPQGTTGAGYGYTF; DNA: TGCGCCAGCAGCCCACAGGGAACGACAGGGGCAGGTTATGGCTACACCTTC
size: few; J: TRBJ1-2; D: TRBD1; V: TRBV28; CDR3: CASWGTAGSGYTF; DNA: TGTGCCAGCTGGGGGACAGCGGGCTCTGGCTACACCTTC
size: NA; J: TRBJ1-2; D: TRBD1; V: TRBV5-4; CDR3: CASSKGTGGNYGYTF; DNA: TGTGCCAGCAGCAAGGGGACAGGGGGCAACTATGGCTACACCTTC
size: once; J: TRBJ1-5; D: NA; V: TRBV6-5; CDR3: CASEIGGGNNQPQHF; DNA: TGTGCCAGCGAGATTGGGGGAGGTAACAATCAGCCCCAGCATTTT
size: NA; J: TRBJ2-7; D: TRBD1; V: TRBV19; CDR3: CASSPQPTGGTEQYF; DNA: TGTGCCAGTAGTCCCCAACCGACAGGGGGGACCGAGCAGTACTTC
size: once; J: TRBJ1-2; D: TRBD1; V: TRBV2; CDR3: CASIDRGLGGYTF; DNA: TGTGCCAGCATCGACAGGGGTCTGGGCGGCTACACCTTC
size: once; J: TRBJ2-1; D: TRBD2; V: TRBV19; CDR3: CASSPGTSYNEQFF; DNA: TGTGCCAGTAGTCCCGGGACTAGCTACAATGAGCAGTTCTTC
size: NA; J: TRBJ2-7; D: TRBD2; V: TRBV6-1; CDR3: CASSEERTSGGAYEQYF; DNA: TGTGCCAGCAGTGAAGAGAGGACTAGCGGGGGGGCTTACGAGCAGTACTTC
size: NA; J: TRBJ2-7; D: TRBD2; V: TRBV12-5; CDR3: CASGTRTSGLTYEQYF; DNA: TGTGCTAGTGGTACCCGGACTAGCGGGCTTACCTACGAGCAGTACTTC
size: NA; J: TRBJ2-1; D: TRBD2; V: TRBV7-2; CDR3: CASSKLTSGGPGEQFF; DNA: TGTGCCAGCAGCAAACTTACTAGCGGGGGGCCTGGGGAGCAGTTCTTC
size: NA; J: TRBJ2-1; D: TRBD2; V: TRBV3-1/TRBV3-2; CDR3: CASSQEWGLAGGDSSYNEQFF; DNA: TGTGCCAGCAGCCAAGAATGGGGACTAGCGGGGGGGGATAGCTCCTACAATGAGCAGTTCTTC
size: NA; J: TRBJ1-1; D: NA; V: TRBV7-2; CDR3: CASSSSAGTEAFF; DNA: TGTGCCAGCAGCTCTTCGGCGGGCACTGAAGCTTTCTTT
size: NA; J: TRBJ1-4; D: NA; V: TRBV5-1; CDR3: CASRPDGRGGELFF; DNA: TGCGCCAGCAGGCCGGACGGACGGGGAGGGGAACTGTTTTTT
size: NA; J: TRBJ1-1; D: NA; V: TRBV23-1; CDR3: CASSQSRAEDTEAFF; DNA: TGCGCCAGCAGTCAATCGAGGGCGGAGGACACTGAAGCTTTCTTT
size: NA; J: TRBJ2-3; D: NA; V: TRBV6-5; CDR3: CASSYRSDTQYF; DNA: TGTGCCAGCAGCTATAGATCAGATACGCAGTATTTT
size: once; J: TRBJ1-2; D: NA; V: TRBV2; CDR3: CASSGTLNYGYTF; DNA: TGTGCCAGCAGTGGGACTCTCAATTATGGCTACACCTTC
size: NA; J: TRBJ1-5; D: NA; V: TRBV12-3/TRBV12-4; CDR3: CASSSGSNQPQHF; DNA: TGTGCCAGCAGTTCGGGAAGCAATCAGCCCCAGCATTTT
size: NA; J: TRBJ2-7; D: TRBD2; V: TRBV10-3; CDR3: CAISDALAGSSYEQYF; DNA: TGTGCCATCAGTGATGCTCTAGCGGGGAGCTCCTACGAGCAGTACTTC
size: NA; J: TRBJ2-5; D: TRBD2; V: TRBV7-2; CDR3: CASSLLAGEQETQYF; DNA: TGTGCCAGCAGCTTACTAGCGGGGGAACAAGAGACCCAGTACTTC
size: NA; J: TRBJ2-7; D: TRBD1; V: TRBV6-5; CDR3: CASRRDSSPSYEQYF; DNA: TGTGCCAGCCGCCGGGACAGTAGTCCAAGCTACGAGCAGTACTTC
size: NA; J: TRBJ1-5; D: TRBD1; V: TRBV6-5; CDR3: CASSNQGAGGQPQHF; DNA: TGTGCCAGCAGTAATCAGGGGGCAGGGGGTCAGCCCCAGCATTTT